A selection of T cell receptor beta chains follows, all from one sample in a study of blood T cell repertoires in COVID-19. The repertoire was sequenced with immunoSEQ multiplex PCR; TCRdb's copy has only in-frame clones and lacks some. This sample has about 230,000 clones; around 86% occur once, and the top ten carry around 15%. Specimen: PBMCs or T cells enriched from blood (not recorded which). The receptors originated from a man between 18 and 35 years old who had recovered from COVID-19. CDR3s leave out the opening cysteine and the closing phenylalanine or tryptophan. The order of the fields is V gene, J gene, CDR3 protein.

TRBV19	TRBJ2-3	ASTVGLRTDTQY
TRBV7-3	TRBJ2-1	ASSVVGAAYNEQF
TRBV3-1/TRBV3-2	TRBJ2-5	ASSQDARGETQY
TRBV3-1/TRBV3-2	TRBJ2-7	ASSHRGRGRPPDEQY
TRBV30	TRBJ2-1	AWSDGTHNEQF
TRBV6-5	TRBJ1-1	ASSYTGDTEAF
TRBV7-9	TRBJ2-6	ASRGQALRPGANVLT
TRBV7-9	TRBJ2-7	ASSTGLKTYEQY
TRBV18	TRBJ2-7	ASSPKTGDYEQY
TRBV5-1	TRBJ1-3	ASRKQGTGNTIY
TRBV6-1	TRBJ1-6	ASSEWTEDNSPLH
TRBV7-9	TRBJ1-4	ASSLAPSATNEKLF
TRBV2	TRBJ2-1	ASSEGTRGYEQF
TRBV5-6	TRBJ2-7	ASSLVDRDMGLEQY
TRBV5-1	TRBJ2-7	ASSSGTTYEQY
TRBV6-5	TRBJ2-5	ASRISLTFQETQY
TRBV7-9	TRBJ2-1	ASSSTYNEQF
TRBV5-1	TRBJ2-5	ASSSGLAQETQY
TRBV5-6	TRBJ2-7	ASSFSLGQGSKEQY
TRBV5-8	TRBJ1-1	ASSFIHEGTEAF
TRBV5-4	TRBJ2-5	ASSLNYGGRQETQY
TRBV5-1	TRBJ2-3	ASSSGTLTDTQY
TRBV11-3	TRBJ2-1	ASSLDQGGTSSYNEQF
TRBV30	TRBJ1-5	AWSVAAEGQPQH
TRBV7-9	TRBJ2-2	ASQQGTGELF
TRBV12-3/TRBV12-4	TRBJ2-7	ASSQSGGYEQY
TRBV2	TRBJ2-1	ASSETVYNEQF
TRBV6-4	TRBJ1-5	ASSEAGGGQPQH
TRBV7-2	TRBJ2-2	ASSLRQAGELF
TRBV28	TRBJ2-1	ASSGGNEQF
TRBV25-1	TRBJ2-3	ASSEYMGLDFYTQY
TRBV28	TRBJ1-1	ASLKRGPNTEAF
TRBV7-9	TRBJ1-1	ASSSLVSWTGGVTEAF
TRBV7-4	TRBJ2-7	ASSPRLAVSSYEQY
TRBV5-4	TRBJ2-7	ASSFLEGGDQY
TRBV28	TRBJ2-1	ASSLGGSAYNEQF
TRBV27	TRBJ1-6	ASSLTPGQGNSPLH
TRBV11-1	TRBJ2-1	ASSQGLAGGQF
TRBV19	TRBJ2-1	ASRLMGGSEQF
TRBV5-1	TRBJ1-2	ASSLAGGGNYGYT
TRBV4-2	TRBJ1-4	ASSQTPDPGANEKLF
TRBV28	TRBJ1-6	ASSKGGGRNNSPLH
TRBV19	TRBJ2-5	ASSPLREKVLETQY
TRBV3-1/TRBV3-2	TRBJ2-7	ASSQGLAGTAEQY
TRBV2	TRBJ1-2	ASSEVQAAGYT
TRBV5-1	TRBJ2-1	ASSLVGLAGVEQF
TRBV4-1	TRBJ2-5	ASSGTGGGGETQY
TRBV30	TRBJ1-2	AWEQPGTAYGYT
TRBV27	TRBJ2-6	ASSLFSGANVLT
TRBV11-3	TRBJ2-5	ASSFIGGTSGTQY
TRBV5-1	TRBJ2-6	ASSFGGQFFSGANVLT
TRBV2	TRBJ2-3	ASSRESGPDTQY
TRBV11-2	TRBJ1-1	ASRGQGDTEAF
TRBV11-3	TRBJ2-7	ASSLEDGAYEQY
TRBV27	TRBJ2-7	ASSLFGSVYEQY
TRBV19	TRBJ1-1	ASSRGYTEAF
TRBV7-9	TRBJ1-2	ASSLATGRGYGYT